Presented here are 21 T cell receptor beta chains from one specimen sequenced in a study of OX40 agonist ivuxolimab in advanced cancers. The protocol was immunoSEQ multiplex PCR, while the TCRdb copy is restricted to in-frame clones and leaves out a portion. The table includes 75,000 to 100,000 clones, over 65% detected once. Specimen: CD4+ or CD8+ T cells sorted from blood, collected in a trial of the OX40 agonist ivuxolimab. The receptors were sampled from an adult with an advanced solid tumor such as melanoma, head and neck, liver or kidney cancer.

The chain has TRBV28 and TRBJ2-3; 13 bases line up with TRBD2. This CDR3 comprises 15 residues. Germline CDR1 is MDHEN and CDR2 is SYDVKM. V dropped 5 bases and J dropped 4; count of bases not matched to a gene: 3. CDR3 in amino acids: CASSPTSGGADTQYF. The DNA for the CDR3 is TGTGCCAGCAGTCCTACTAGCGGGGGGGCAGATACGCAGTATTTT.

This chain links TRBV4-3 with TRBJ2-3; tentative D call: TRBD2 (7 bases). The V end was cut by 0 bases, the J end by 1 base, with 8 bases between. The CDR3 spans 15 residues. Germline V lookup: CDR1 LGHNA, CDR2 YSLEER. This CDR3 reads CASSQEGGGTDTQYF. For the CDR3, the DNA is TGCGCCAGCAGCCAAGAAGGGGGGGGCACAGATACGCAGTATTTT.

The J gene is TRBJ1-6, the V gene TRBV6-4; D perhaps matches TRBD1 (5 bases). The V end lost 3 bases, the J end lost 9 bases, and 9 bases lay between the germline ends. CDR1 is MRHNA, CDR2 SNTAGT, per germline. This CDR3 is 13 amino acids long. In DNA form, the CDR3 reads TGTGCCAGCAGTGAACAGGTTGGTTCACCCCTCCACTTT. Its protein is CASSEQVGSPLHF.

The chain recombines TRBV19 with TRBJ2-1; D assignment may be TRBD1 or TRBD2 (5 bases each). Looked up from germline, CDR1 is LNHDA and CDR2 is SQIVND (reference sequence). V was trimmed by 8 bases and J by 11 bases, leaving 25 bases between them. CDR3 length: 15 amino acids. The CDR3 region is CASSDGTLSGLKQFF. CDR3 bases: TGTGCCAGTTCCGACGGGACCCTCTCCGGATTAAAGCAGTTCTTC. Full variable domain (rest looked up from reference TRBV19 and TRBJ2-1): DGGITQSPKYLFRKEGQNVTLSCEQNLNHDAMYWYRQDPGQGLRLIYYSQIVNDFQKGDIAEGYSVSREKKESFPLTVTSAQKNPTAFYLCASSDGTLSGLKQFFGPGTRLTVL.

CDR3: CASRTGTGEGYTF. The CDR3 coding sequence is TGTGCCAGCAGAACCGGGACAGGGGAAGGCTACACCTTC. This chain joins TRBV7-2 and TRBJ1-2; 10 bases fit TRBD1. This CDR3 contains 13 residues. The J segment lost 8 bases and the V segment lost 6 bases, leaving 6 bases of the junction unmatched. The germline V gene has CDR1 SGHTA and CDR2 FQGNSA.

In DNA form, the CDR3 reads TGTGCCAGCAGCTCCTCCATGAACACTGAAGCTTTCTTT. Translation gives CASSSSMNTEAFF. This chain uses TRBV7-3 with TRBJ1-1; the D is unclear. CDR3 size: 13 residues. CDR1 is SGHTA, CDR2 FQGTGA, per germline. Trimming removed 4 bases at V and 0 bases at J, with 6 bases between.

V is TRBV27 and J is TRBJ1-2, with D possibly being TRBD1 (5 bases). The CDR3 is 13 amino acids. The V end was cut by 2 bases, the J end by 6 bases, with 10 bases between. The V gene's germline CDR1 is MNHEY and CDR2 SMNVEV (reference sequence). CDR3 sequence (DNA): TGTGCCAGCAGTTTAAAGTCAGGGCATGGCTACACCTTC. It yields the protein CASSLKSGHGYTF.

The chain combines TRBV10-3 with TRBJ2-5; possible D gene TRBD2, 5 bases. Germline-derived CDR1 and CDR2 are ENHRY and SYGVKD. The CDR3 is 13 amino acids. V gave up 5 bases and J gave up 4 bases, with 11 bases separating them. In nucleotides, the CDR3 is TGTGCCATCAGTCCGGGAAAGAGAGAGACCCAGTACTTC. Protein: CAISPGKRETQYF.

DNA of the CDR3: TGCGCCAGCAGTGAGTCAGGGACAGGGGATGGCTACACCTTC. This codes for CASSESGTGDGYTF. This chain uses TRBV10-2 with TRBJ1-2, with 10 nucleotides matching TRBD1. The CDR3 extends over 14 amino acids. Germline CDR1 reads WSHSY; CDR2 reads SAAADI. V lost 0 bases to trimming and J lost 6 bases; unmatched junction nucleotides: 1.

Only one count was recorded for this clone. The chain couples TRBV18 to TRBJ2-2; no firm D call. The germline V and J ends were trimmed by 4 bases and 6 bases, with 6 bases remaining between them. Per the germline V gene, CDR1 is KGHSH and CDR2 is LQKENI. This CDR3 region has 12 residues. The CDR3 sequence is CASSQQAGELFF. The CDR3 DNA reads as TGTGCCAGCTCACAGCAGGCCGGGGAGCTGTTTTTT.

The V gene is TRBV7-3, the J gene TRBJ1-1, with D maybe TRBD1 (5 bases). Germline V gene sequence: CDR1 SGHTA, CDR2 FQGTGA. This CDR3 has 14 residues. V lost 2 bases and J lost 5, with 12 bases in between. This CDR3 is CASSLYGGGTEAFF. The CDR3 DNA sequence: TGTGCCAGCAGCTTATATGGGGGAGGGACTGAAGCTTTCTTT.

The table lists this clone with a few counts. This sequence joins TRBV7-9 and TRBJ2-1; TRBD2 agrees at 9 bases. The germline V gene encodes CDR1 SEHNR and CDR2 FQNEAQ (reference sequence). The CDR3 is 15 amino acids. V lost 5 bases, J lost 7 bases, and 9 bases stayed unmatched. CDR3 bases: TGTGCCAGCAGCCGGACGGGAGCGGGGGGAAATGAGCAGTTCTTC. This codes for CASSRTGAGGNEQFF.

The chain recombines TRBV6-6 with TRBJ2-7, with no clear D. The germline V gene has CDR1 MNHNY and CDR2 SVGAGI (reference sequence). Trimming cost V 2 bases and J 0 bases, with 5 bases left between them. CDR3 length: 13 residues. As DNA, the CDR3 is TGTGCCAGCAGTTACCGGACCTCCTACGAGCAGTACGTC. Its translation is CASSYRTSYEQYV.

The chain has TRBV9 and TRBJ1-4; D gene unclear. The CDR3 sequence is 17 residues long. The germline CDR1 and CDR2 sequences are SGDLS and YYNGEE. Trimming took 4 bases from V and 1 from J, leaving 17 bases between them. The CDR3 nucleotides are TGTGCCAGCAGCCCCCACCCTCTCGATGGAACTAATGAAAAACTGTTTTTT. Translated, it gives CASSPHPLDGTNEKLFF.

The rearrangement links TRBV18 to TRBJ1-1; D is perhaps TRBD1 (6 bases). This CDR3 is built from 18 residues. Trimming left V 3 bases short and J 3 bases short, with 23 bases between. CDR1 and CDR2 (germline): KGHSH, LQKENI. The chain's CDR3 is CASSPLPISEGGYTEAFF. Written as DNA, the CDR3 is TGTGCCAGCTCACCTCTCCCTATCTCAGAGGGGGGGTACACTGAAGCTTTCTTT.

The gene calls are TRBV25-1 and TRBJ1-1; D is unresolved. Germline V gene data show CDR1 as MGHDK and CDR2 as SYGVNS. V shed 5 bases and J shed 0 bases, with 13 bases lying between them. The CDR3 is made up of 15 amino acids. CDR3 region: CASSQYGLLNTEAFF. The CDR3 coding sequence is TGTGCCAGCAGTCAGTATGGTTTGCTGAACACTGAAGCTTTCTTT.

The chain links TRBV7-9 to TRBJ2-7, with D unclear. This CDR3 is 12 amino acids long. Per germline, CDR1 SEHNR and CDR2 FQNEAQ (reference sequence). Trimming removed 5 bases at V and 3 bases at J, with 8 bases between. The CDR3 protein is CASSAAVYEQYF. CDR3 sequence (DNA): TGTGCCAGCAGCGCAGCAGTCTACGAGCAGTACTTC.

This clone occurred a few times. The gene calls are TRBV7-9 and TRBJ2-7; 8 bases match TRBD2. The CDR3 is 11 amino acids. V lost 7 bases to trimming and J lost 7 bases; unmatched junction nucleotides: 3. Germline assignment: CDR1 SEHNR and CDR2 FQNEAQ (reference sequence). For the CDR3, the DNA is TGTGCCAGCACCCCGGGGGGGGAGCAGTACTTC. Its translation is CASTPGGEQYF.

The chain couples TRBV7-8 to TRBJ1-5, with a tentative D call TRBD1 (5 bases). Trimming left V 5 bases short and J 2 bases short, with 16 bases between. CDR3 length: 16 amino acids. The germline CDR1 and CDR2 sequences are SGHVS and FQNEAQ. This chain's CDR3 is CASSPGGGDGNQPQHF. DNA for the CDR3: TGTGCCAGCAGCCCCGGAGGAGGGGATGGCAATCAGCCCCAGCATTTT.

Worth noting for this clone: The junction differs from germline at one of its ends, possibly a read error. This sequence joins TRBV5-1 and TRBJ2-2; TRBD2 agrees at 8 bases. The CDR3 covers 14 residues. The germline CDR1 and CDR2 sequences are SGHRS and YFSETQ. The DNA of the CDR3 is TGCGCCAGCAGTTTTACGGGGGGGGCCGGGCAGCTGTTTTTT. Protein sequence: CASSFTGGAGQLFF.

The chain uses TRBV7-7 and TRBJ2-5, with 7 bases fitting TRBD2. The CDR3 length is 14 residues. CDR1 and CDR2 from the germline V gene are SSHAT and FNYEAQ (reference sequence). After removal of 1 base from V and 3 bases from J, the junction contained 2 bases not matched to a gene. The CDR3 loop reads CASSLGLAEETQYF. In DNA form, the CDR3 reads TGTGCCAGCAGCTTAGGGCTAGCGGAAGAGACCCAGTACTTC.